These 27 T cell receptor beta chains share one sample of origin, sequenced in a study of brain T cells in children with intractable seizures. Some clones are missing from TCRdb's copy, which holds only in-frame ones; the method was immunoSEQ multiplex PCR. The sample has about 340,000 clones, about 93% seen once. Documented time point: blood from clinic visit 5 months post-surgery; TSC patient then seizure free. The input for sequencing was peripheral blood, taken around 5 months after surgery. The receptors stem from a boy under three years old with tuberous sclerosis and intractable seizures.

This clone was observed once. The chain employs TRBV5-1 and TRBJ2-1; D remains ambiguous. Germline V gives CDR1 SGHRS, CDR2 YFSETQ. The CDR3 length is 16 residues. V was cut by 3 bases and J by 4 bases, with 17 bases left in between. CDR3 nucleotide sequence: TGCGCCAGCAGCTCGGGCGCGTTTAACAGATACAATGAGCAGTTCTTC. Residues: CASSSGAFNRYNEQFF.

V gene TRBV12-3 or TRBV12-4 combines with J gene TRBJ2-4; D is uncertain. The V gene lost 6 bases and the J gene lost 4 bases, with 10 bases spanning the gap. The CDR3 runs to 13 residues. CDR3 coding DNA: TGTGCCAGCAGCCCCGACGGAAAAAACATTCAGTACTTC. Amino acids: CASSPDGKNIQYF.

The CDR3 loop reads CASNPPETETQYF. CDR3 nucleotides: TGTGCCAGCAACCCCCCGGAAACCGAGACCCAGTACTTC. The chain recombines TRBV5-4 with TRBJ2-5; no clear D. V lost 6 bases and J lost 5, with 14 bases in between. This CDR3 spans 13 amino acids. Germline V gene lookup returns CDR1 SGHNT and CDR2 YYREEE (reference sequence). Filled out from reference TRBV5-4 and TRBJ2-5, the complete variable domain reads ETGVTQSPTHLIKTRGQQVTLRCSSQSGHNTVSWYQQALGQGPQFIFQYYREEENGRGNFPPRFSGLQFPNYSSELNVNALELDDSALYLCASNPPETETQYFGPGTRLLVL.

DNA for the CDR3: TGTGCCAGCAGCTTAGTATCGGGACTAGGGGACAATGAGCAGTTCTTC. The encoded protein is CASSLVSGLGDNEQFF. The chain employs TRBV11-3 and TRBJ2-1, with TRBD2 identical over 8 bases. Looked up from germline, CDR1 is SGHNT and CDR2 is YENEEA. The junction had 7 bases not matched to a gene; V was cut back by 1 base and J by 5 bases. The CDR3 runs to 16 residues.

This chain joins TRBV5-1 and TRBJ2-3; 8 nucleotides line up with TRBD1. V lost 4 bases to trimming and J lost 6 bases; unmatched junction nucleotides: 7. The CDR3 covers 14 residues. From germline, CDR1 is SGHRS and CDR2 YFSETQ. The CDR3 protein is CASSANHRGDTQYF. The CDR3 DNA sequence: TGCGCCAGCAGCGCCAATCACAGGGGGGATACGCAGTATTTT. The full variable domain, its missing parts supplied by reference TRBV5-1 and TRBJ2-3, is KAGVTQTPRYLIKTRGQQVTLSCSPISGHRSVSWYQQTPGQGLQFLFEYFSETQRNKGNFPGRFSGRQFSNSRSEMNVSTLELGDSALYLCASSANHRGDTQYFGPGTRLTVL.

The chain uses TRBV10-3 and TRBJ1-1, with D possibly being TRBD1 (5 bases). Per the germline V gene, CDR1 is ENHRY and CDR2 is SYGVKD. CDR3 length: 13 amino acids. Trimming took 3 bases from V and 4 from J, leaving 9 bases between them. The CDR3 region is CAISDPGGTEAFF. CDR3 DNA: TGTGCCATCAGTGACCCCGGGGGCACTGAAGCTTTCTTT.

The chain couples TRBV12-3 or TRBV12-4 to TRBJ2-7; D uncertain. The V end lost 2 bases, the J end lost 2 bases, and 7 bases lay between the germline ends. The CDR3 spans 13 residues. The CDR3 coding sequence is TGTGCCAGCAGTTTAAGCCGTACCTACGAGCAGTACTTC. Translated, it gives CASSLSRTYEQYF.

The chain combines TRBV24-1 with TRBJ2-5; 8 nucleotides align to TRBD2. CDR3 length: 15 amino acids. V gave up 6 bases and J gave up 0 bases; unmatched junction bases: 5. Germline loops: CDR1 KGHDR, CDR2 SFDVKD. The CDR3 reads CATSSTSEYQETQYF. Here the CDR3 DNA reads TGTGCCACCAGTTCGACTAGCGAGTACCAAGAGACCCAGTACTTC.

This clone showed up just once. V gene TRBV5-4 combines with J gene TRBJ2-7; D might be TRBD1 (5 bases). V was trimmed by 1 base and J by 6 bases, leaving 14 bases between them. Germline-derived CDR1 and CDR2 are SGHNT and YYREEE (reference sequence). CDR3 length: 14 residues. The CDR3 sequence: CASSLLGDLREQYF. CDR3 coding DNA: TGTGCCAGCAGCTTGTTAGGGGATCTCCGCGAGCAGTACTTC.

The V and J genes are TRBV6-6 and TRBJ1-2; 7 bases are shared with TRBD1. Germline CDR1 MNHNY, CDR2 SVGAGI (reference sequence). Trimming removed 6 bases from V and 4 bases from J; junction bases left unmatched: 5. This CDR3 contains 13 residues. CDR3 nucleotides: TGTGCCAGCAGCCCCGACAGGGCCTATGGCTACACCTTC. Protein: CASSPDRAYGYTF.

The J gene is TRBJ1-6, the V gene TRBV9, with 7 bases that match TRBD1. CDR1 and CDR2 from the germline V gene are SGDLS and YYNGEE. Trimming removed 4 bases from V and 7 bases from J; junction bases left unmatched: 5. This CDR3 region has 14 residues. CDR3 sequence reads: CASSPGQANSPLHF. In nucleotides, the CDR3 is TGTGCCAGCAGCCCAGGACAGGCCAATTCACCCCTCCACTTT.

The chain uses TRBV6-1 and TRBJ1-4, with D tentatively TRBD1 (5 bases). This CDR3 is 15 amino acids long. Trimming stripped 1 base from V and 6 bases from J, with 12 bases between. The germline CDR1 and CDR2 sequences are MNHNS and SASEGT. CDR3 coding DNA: TGTGCCAGCAGTGAAGGGGGGGGGAAGTATGAAAAACTGTTTTTT. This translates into CASSEGGGKYEKLFF.

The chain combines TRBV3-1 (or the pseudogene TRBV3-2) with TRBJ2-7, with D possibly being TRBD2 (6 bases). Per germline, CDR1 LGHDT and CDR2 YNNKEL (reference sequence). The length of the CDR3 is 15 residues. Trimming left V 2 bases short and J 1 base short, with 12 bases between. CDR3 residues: CASSQSLRDSYEQYF. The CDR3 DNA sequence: TGTGCCAGCAGCCAAAGTCTGCGGGATTCCTACGAGCAGTACTTC.

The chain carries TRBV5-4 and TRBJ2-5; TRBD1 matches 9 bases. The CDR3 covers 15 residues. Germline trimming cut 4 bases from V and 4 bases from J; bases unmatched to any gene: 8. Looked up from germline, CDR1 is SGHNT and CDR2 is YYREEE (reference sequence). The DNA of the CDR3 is TGTGCCAGCAGCACCGGACAGGGGAATAGAGAGACCCAGTACTTC. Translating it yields CASSTGQGNRETQYF.

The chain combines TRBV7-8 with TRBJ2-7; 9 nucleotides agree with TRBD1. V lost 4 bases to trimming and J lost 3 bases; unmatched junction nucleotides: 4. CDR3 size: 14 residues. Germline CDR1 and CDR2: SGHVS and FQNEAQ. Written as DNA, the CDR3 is TGTGCCAGCAGCTCCCGGGACAGGGTCTACGAGCAGTACTTC. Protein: CASSSRDRVYEQYF.

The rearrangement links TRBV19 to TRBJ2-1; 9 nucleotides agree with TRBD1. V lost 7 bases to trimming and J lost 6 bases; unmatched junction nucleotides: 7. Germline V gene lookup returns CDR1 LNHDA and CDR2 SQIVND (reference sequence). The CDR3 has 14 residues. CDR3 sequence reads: CASTARTGVNEQFF. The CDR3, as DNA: TGTGCCAGTACCGCCAGGACAGGGGTCAATGAGCAGTTCTTC.

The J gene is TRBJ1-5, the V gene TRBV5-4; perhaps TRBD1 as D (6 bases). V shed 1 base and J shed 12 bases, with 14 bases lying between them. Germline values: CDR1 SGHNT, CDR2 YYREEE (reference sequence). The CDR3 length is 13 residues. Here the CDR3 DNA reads TGTGCCAGCAGCTTGAGAAATGGGGGGCGCCAGCATTTT. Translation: CASSLRNGGRQHF.

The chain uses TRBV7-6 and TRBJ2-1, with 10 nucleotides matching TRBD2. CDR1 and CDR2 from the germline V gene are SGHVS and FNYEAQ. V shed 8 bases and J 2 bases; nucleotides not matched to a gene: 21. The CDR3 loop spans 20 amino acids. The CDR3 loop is CASGVWQGSSGGSTYNEQFF. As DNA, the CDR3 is TGTGCCAGCGGGGTTTGGCAGGGTAGTAGCGGGGGGAGCACCTACAATGAGCAGTTCTTC.

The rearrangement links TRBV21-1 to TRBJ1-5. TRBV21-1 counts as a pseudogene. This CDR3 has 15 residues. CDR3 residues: CASSRMASSNQPQHF. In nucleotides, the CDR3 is TGTGCCAGCAGCCGAATGGCGTCTAGCAATCAGCCCCAGCATTTT.

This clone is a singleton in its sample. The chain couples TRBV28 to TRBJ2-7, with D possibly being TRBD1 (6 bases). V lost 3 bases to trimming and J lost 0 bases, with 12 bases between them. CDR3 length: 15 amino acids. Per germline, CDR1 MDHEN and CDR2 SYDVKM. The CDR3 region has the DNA TGTGCCAGCAGTTTTTACGGGACAAGCTCCTACGAGCAGTACTTC. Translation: CASSFYGTSSYEQYF. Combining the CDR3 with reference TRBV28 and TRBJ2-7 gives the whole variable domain DVKVTQSSRYLVKRTGEKVFLECVQDMDHENMFWYRQDPGLGLRLIYFSYDVKMKEKGDIPEGYSVSREKKERFSLILESASTNQTSMYLCASSFYGTSSYEQYFGPGTRLTVT.

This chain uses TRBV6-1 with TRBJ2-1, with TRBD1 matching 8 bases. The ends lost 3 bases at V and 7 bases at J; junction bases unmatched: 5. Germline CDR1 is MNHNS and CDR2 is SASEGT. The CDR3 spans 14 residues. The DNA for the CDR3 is TGTGCCAGCAGTGACAGGGGGCGAGAGAATGAGCAGTTCTTC. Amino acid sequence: CASSDRGRENEQFF.

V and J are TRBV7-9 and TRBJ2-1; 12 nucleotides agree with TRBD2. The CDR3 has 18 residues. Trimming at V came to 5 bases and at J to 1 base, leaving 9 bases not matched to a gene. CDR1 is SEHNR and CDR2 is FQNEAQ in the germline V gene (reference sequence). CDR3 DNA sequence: TGTGCCAGCAGCCTTCTAGCGGGAGGGCCGTCTTCCTACAATGAGCAGTTCTTC. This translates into CASSLLAGGPSSYNEQFF.

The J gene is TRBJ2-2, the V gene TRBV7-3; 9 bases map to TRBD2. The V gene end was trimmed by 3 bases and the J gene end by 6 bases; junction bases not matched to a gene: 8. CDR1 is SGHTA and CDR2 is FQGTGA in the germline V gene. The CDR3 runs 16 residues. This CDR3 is CASSFLAGVSPGELFF. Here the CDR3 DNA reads TGTGCCAGCAGCTTTTTAGCGGGGGTTTCCCCCGGGGAGCTGTTTTTT.

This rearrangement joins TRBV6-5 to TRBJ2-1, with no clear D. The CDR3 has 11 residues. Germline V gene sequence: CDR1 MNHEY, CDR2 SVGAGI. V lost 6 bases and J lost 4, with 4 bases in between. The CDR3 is CASSQYNEQFF. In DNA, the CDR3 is TGTGCCAGCAGCCAGTACAATGAGCAGTTCTTC.

Here the CDR3 reads CASSLYGSIGQPQHF. The CDR3 bases are TGTGCCAGCAGCTTGTATGGGAGCATTGGTCAGCCCCAGCATTTT. The chain has TRBV5-8 and TRBJ1-5; D is undetermined. This CDR3 contains 15 residues. The germline V gene encodes CDR1 SGHTS and CDR2 YDEGEE. Trimming removed 1 base at V and 6 bases at J, with 14 bases between.

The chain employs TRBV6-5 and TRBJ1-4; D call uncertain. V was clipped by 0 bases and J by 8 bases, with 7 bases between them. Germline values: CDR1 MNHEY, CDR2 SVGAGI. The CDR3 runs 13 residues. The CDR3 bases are TGTGCCAGCAGTTACTCGAGTCGGGAAAAACTGTTTTTT. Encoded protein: CASSYSSREKLFF.

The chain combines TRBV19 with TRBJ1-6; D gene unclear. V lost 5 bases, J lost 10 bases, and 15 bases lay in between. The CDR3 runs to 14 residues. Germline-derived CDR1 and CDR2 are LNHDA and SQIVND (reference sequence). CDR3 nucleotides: TGTGCCAGTAGTTTCGGCACCTCTTGGTCACCCCTCCACTTT. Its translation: CASSFGTSWSPLHF. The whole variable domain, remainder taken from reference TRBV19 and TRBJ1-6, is DGGITQSPKYLFRKEGQNVTLSCEQNLNHDAMYWYRQDPGQGLRLIYYSQIVNDFQKGDIAEGYSVSREKKESFPLTVTSAQKNPTAFYLCASSFGTSWSPLHFGNGTRLTVT.